A single sample is the source of the 27 T cell receptor beta chains below, sequenced in a study of shared T cell receptors in the human thymus. Libraries were prepared by immunoSEQ multiplex PCR; TCRdb keeps only in-frame clonotypes and omits some of them. In the table there are 500,000 to 550,000 clones, around three quarters of which are singletons. This sample was also put to use in a study of human thymus T cells.

Sequences were obtained from thymocytes. The receptors originated from a boy in the first two years of life with a congenital heart defect.

The gene calls are TRBV5-6 and TRBJ1-1; 8 positions agree with TRBD1. Germline V gene sequence: CDR1 SGHDT, CDR2 YYEEEE. The CDR3 is made up of 17 amino acids. J lost 4 bases, V lost 3 bases, and 14 bases had no gene match. The CDR3 sequence is CASSYDRGPTSPTEAFF. CDR3 nucleotide sequence: TGTGCCAGCAGCTATGACAGGGGCCCAACGTCCCCCACTGAAGCTTTCTTT.

The chain employs TRBV14 and TRBJ2-6, with a possible D match to TRBD2 (5 bases). Trimming took 0 bases from V and 0 from J, leaving 27 bases between them. The CDR3 contains 23 residues. The germline V gene has CDR1 SGHDN and CDR2 FVKESK. The CDR3 region is CASSQDRGPRPALALSGANVLTF. CDR3 sequence (DNA): TGTGCCAGCAGCCAAGATCGAGGGCCCAGGCCCGCCCTGGCCCTCTCTGGGGCCAACGTCCTGACTTTC.

J is TRBJ1-5 and V is TRBV27; 7 bases fit TRBD1. Trimming took 6 bases from V and 4 from J; bases not matched to a gene: 9. CDR1 MNHEY and CDR2 SMNVEV come from the germline V gene (reference sequence). This CDR3 has 15 residues. As DNA, the CDR3 is TGTGCCAGCAGGATCGGGACAGAACTAAATCAGCCCCAGCATTTT. It translates to CASRIGTELNQPQHF.

V gene TRBV14 combines with J gene TRBJ1-1, with unresolved D. Germline V gene lookup returns CDR1 SGHDN and CDR2 FVKESK. Trimming took 0 bases from V and 1 from J, leaving 9 bases between them. CDR3 length equals 15 residues. The CDR3 here is CASSQENRGNTEAFF. The DNA for the CDR3 is TGTGCCAGCAGCCAAGAAAATAGAGGGAACACTGAAGCTTTCTTT.

This chain uses TRBV6-4 with TRBJ1-2, with 9 bases that match TRBD1. Per germline, CDR1 MRHNA and CDR2 SNTAGT. After removal of 2 bases from V and 5 bases from J, the junction contained 6 bases not matched to a gene. The CDR3 is 15 residues long. Written as DNA, the CDR3 is TGTGCCAGCAGTGACACCAGAGGACAGGGGTATGGCTACACCTTC. This translates into CASSDTRGQGYGYTF.

The chain links TRBV28 to TRBJ2-7; 10 bases fit TRBD2. The CDR3 has 18 residues. Trimming took 5 bases from V and 2 from J; bases not matched to a gene: 15. The germline gives CDR1 MDHEN, CDR2 SYDVKM. CDR3 sequence reads: CASSAPLMTSGYTYEQYF. The CDR3 DNA is TGTGCCAGCAGTGCCCCCCTCATGACTAGCGGGTATACCTACGAGCAGTACTTC.

This sequence joins TRBV7-2 and TRBJ2-7, with TRBD1 identical over 7 bases. The germline V gene encodes CDR1 SGHTA and CDR2 FQGNSA. This CDR3 contains 15 residues. The V and J ends lost 5 bases and 7 bases, in that order; junction bases with no gene match: 14. This chain's CDR3 is CASSLGGRPDNEQYF. In DNA form, the CDR3 reads TGTGCCAGCAGCCTAGGGGGCCGCCCCGATAATGAGCAGTACTTC.

This clone appeared a few times. The rearrangement joins TRBV19 to TRBJ1-2; D is possibly TRBD1 (6 bases). This CDR3 has 12 amino acids. The germline CDR1 and CDR2 sequences are LNHDA and SQIVND (reference sequence). The V end lost 7 bases, the J end lost 4 bases, and 10 bases lay between the germline ends. CDR3 bases: TGTGCCAGTAACACAGGGATCTATGGCTACACCTTC. This translates into CASNTGIYGYTF.

This sequence joins TRBV6-1 and TRBJ2-1, with a possible D match to TRBD2 (6 bases). Trimming removed 4 bases at V and 4 bases at J, with 20 bases between. The germline V gene has CDR1 MNHNS and CDR2 SASEGT. The CDR3 runs to 17 residues. The CDR3 is CASSGPLASKNYNEQFF. The CDR3 nucleotides read TGTGCCAGCAGTGGACCCCTAGCGTCGAAGAATTACAATGAGCAGTTCTTC.

The chain has TRBV19 and TRBJ1-5; a weak D match, TRBD1 (5 bases). Germline CDR1 reads LNHDA; CDR2 reads SQIVND (reference sequence). The CDR3 has 14 residues. Trimming took off 6 bases at V and 5 bases at J, with 14 bases between the two ends. CDR3 nucleotide sequence: TGTGCCAGTAGAGCTGGGGAAGGGGATCAGCCCCAGCATTTT. Residues: CASRAGEGDQPQHF.

V usage is TRBV13 and J usage is TRBJ2-7; D may be TRBD2 (6 bases). The germline CDR1 and CDR2 sequences are PRHDT and FYEKMQ (reference sequence). This CDR3 is built from 15 residues. Trimming cost V 5 bases and J 3 bases, with 17 bases left between them. Here the CDR3 reads CASSQNPRDFYEQYF. CDR3 sequence (DNA): TGTGCCAGCAGCCAAAATCCCAGGGACTTCTACGAGCAGTACTTC. The full variable domain, its missing parts supplied by reference TRBV13 and TRBJ2-7, is AAGVIQSPRHLIKEKRETATLKCYPIPRHDTVYWYQQGPGQDPQFLISFYEKMQSDKGSIPDRFSAQQFSDYHSELNMSSLELGDSALYFCASSQNPRDFYEQYFGPGTRLTVT.

The gene calls are TRBV9 and TRBJ2-1; 13 nucleotides match TRBD2. CDR1 and CDR2 (germline): SGDLS, YYNGEE. Unmatched junction bases numbered 7, after V lost 3 bases and J lost 4 bases. CDR3 length: 17 residues. In DNA form, the CDR3 reads TGTGCCAGCAGCGAACTAGCGGGAGGGCCCGGGTACAATGAGCAGTTCTTC. This encodes CASSELAGGPGYNEQFF.

The chain uses TRBV2 and TRBJ1-2, with 8 bases aligning to TRBD1. This CDR3 spans 13 amino acids. Germline values: CDR1 SNHLY, CDR2 FYNNEI. Trimming cost V 6 bases and J 4 bases; bases outside gene matches: 4. The CDR3 here is CASRDRETYGYTF. The CDR3 DNA follows: TGTGCCAGCAGGGACAGGGAAACCTATGGCTACACCTTC.

The sample holds a few counts of this clone. The J gene is TRBJ2-7, the V gene TRBV5-4; TRBD2 matches 9 bases. Trimming removed 4 bases from V and 6 bases from J; junction bases left unmatched: 8. CDR3 size: 14 residues. The germline CDR1 and CDR2 sequences are SGHNT and YYREEE (reference sequence). The CDR3 DNA reads as TGTGCCAGCAGCATAGCGGGAGAGATCAGCGAGCAGTACTTC. Its protein is CASSIAGEISEQYF.

The rearrangement joins TRBV5-1 to TRBJ2-3; D is possibly TRBD2 (6 bases). V was pared by 0 bases and J by 3 bases, with 14 bases between. CDR3 length: 16 amino acids. Germline loops: CDR1 SGHRS, CDR2 YFSETQ. Here the CDR3 reads CASSLDRGGETDTQYF. CDR3 sequence (DNA): TGCGCCAGCAGCTTGGATCGGGGAGGTGAGACAGATACGCAGTATTTT.

The chain is built from TRBV7-4 and TRBJ2-7; possible D gene TRBD2, 6 bases. Germline lookup yields CDR1 SGHVT and CDR2 SQSDAQ. The CDR3 runs to 13 residues. V was shortened by 5 bases and J by 5 bases, with 13 bases between the two germline ends. The CDR3 bases are TGTGCCAGCAGCCTAGGGCCGGGGGACGAGCAGTACTTC. This sequence encodes CASSLGPGDEQYF.

This clone is a singleton in its sample. The chain combines TRBV28 with TRBJ2-7; 7 nucleotides match TRBD2. Germline CDR1 reads MDHEN; CDR2 reads SYDVKM. After removal of 5 bases from V and 3 bases from J, the junction contained 10 bases not matched to a gene. The CDR3 is made up of 15 amino acids. CDR3 protein: CASSARPRGDYEQYF. The CDR3 nucleotides are TGTGCCAGCAGTGCCAGACCTCGGGGGGACTACGAGCAGTACTTC.

The chain joins TRBV6-6 to TRBJ2-3; 9 bases agree with TRBD2. This CDR3 region has 15 residues. V lost 7 bases, J lost 2 bases, and 7 bases stayed unmatched. CDR1 is MNHNY and CDR2 is SVGAGI in the germline V gene (reference sequence). The CDR3 reads CASTRLAGTTDTQYF. CDR3 in DNA: TGTGCCAGCACCAGGCTAGCGGGGACCACAGATACGCAGTATTTT.

This clone was picked up one time. The chain carries TRBV4-3 and TRBJ2-5, with 11 bases identical to TRBD2. Looked up from germline, CDR1 is LGHNA and CDR2 is YSLEER. The CDR3 is 17 amino acids. The V segment lost 3 bases and the J segment 4 bases; nucleotides outside the gene matches: 10. This CDR3 is CASSQLLLAGDGETQYF. CDR3 coding DNA: TGCGCCAGCAGCCAGCTCCTACTAGCGGGAGATGGAGAGACCCAGTACTTC.

The J gene is TRBJ1-1, the V gene TRBV9, with D unclear. V shed 4 bases and J shed 0 bases, with 10 bases lying between them. The V gene's germline CDR1 is SGDLS and CDR2 YYNGEE. The CDR3 sequence is 14 residues long. The CDR3 sequence is CASSRRRMNTEAFF. CDR3 nucleotides: TGTGCCAGCAGCCGGCGGCGGATGAACACTGAAGCTTTCTTT.

This clone was detected only once. The V and J genes are TRBV5-5 and TRBJ2-7; D is unclear. Germline V gives CDR1 SGHKS, CDR2 YYEKEE (reference sequence). Trimming took 2 bases from V and 0 from J, leaving 6 bases between them. CDR3 length: 13 residues. Written as DNA, the CDR3 is TGTGCCAGCAGCTTTCATAGCTCCTACGAGCAGTACTTC. Translating gives CASSFHSSYEQYF.

The chain uses TRBV6-1 and TRBJ2-2, with TRBD1 matching over 8 bases. After removal of 4 bases from V and 1 base from J, the junction contained 11 bases not matched to a gene. Germline V gene lookup returns CDR1 MNHNS and CDR2 SASEGT. This CDR3 spans 18 amino acids. The CDR3 nucleotides are TGTGCCAGCAGTGCCAGGGACAGGCGAAACCAGAACACCGGGGAGCTGTTTTTT. Encoded protein: CASSARDRRNQNTGELFF.

This clone was detected once. The chain has TRBV29-1 and TRBJ2-7; tentatively, D is TRBD2 (6 bases). The CDR3 is made up of 13 amino acids. V was cut by 6 bases and J by 5 bases, with 17 bases left in between. The V gene's germline CDR1 is SQVTM and CDR2 ANQGSEA. CDR3 in amino acids: CSVPGSLGHEQYF. In DNA, the CDR3 is TGCAGCGTCCCCGGGAGCCTTGGGCACGAGCAGTACTTC.

The genes are TRBV2 and TRBJ2-1; TRBD2 matches 13 bases. This CDR3 contains 17 residues. The J segment lost 7 bases and the V segment lost 8 bases, leaving 14 bases of the junction unmatched. The germline V gene encodes CDR1 SNHLY and CDR2 FYNNEI. DNA for the CDR3: TGTGCCAGCCGTCTCAACCTACTAGCGGGAGGGGGGAATGAGCAGTTCTTC. It yields the protein CASRLNLLAGGGNEQFF.

This clone was counted a single time. The chain is built from TRBV4-2 and TRBJ2-3; possibly TRBD1 for D (5 bases). This CDR3 is built from 15 residues. Trimming stripped 0 bases from V and 0 bases from J, with 7 bases between. CDR1 and CDR2 from the germline V gene are LGHNA and YNFKEQ. The CDR3 DNA reads as TGTGCCAGCAGCCAAGAATGGACAAGCACAGATACGCAGTATTTT. It specifies CASSQEWTSTDTQYF.

The chain links TRBV5-1 to TRBJ2-7; D is perhaps TRBD2 (6 bases). V was shortened by 4 bases and J by 3 bases, with 17 bases between the two germline ends. The CDR3 has 15 residues. Germline assignment: CDR1 SGHRS and CDR2 YFSETQ. Here the CDR3 reads CASSPGTRQGYEQYF. Here the CDR3 DNA reads TGCGCCAGCAGCCCCGGGACTCGCCAGGGCTACGAGCAGTACTTC.

The count of this clone is one. The chain recombines TRBV6-6 with TRBJ1-1; a possible D gene is TRBD1 (6 bases). The CDR3 spans 16 residues. Germline V gene sequence: CDR1 MNHNY, CDR2 SVGAGI (reference sequence). The germline V and J ends were trimmed by 1 base and 0 bases, with 12 bases remaining between them. CDR3 sequence (DNA): TGTGCCAGCAGTTACTGGGATCAGGGGATGAACACTGAAGCTTTCTTT. It yields the protein CASSYWDQGMNTEAFF.